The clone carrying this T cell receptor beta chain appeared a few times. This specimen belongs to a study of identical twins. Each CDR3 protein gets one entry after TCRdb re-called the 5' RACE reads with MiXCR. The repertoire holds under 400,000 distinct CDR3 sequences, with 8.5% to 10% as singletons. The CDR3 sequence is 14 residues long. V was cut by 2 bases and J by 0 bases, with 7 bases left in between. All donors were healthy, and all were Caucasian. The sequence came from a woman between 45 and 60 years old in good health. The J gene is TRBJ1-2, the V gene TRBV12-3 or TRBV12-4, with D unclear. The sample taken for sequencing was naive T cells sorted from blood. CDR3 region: CASSLYEPNYGYTF. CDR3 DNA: TGTGCCAGCAGTTTATACGAGCCTAACTATGGCTACACCTTC.